This paragraph reports one TCR beta chain. No cognate antigen has been identified for it. No base qualities exist here, and no much larger clone lies one base off it. The record originates from a study of blood T cell repertoires in COVID-19 (dated by TCRdb to the early 2020s). At the level of the whole study: Samples covering the acute and convalescent phases of COVID-19 were provided by collaborators in the United States, Italy and Spain. The material from the prospective study consisted of cDNA or gDNA derived from T cells, B-cell-depleted T cells, or PBMCs. Subjects who had been exposed to COVID-19, were actively infected with it, or had recovered from it provided the deeply sampled blood TCRbeta repertoires that made up the dataset. A freely available public database, intended as a resource for researchers studying the immune response to SARS-CoV-2, is where the repertoires were released. The samples were drawn from the first 160 participants of the ongoing ImmuneRACE study and from 1,254 subjects provided by 6 global collaborators. Nearly every sample came with metadata listing a de-identified subject ID, COVID-19 status, age in years and sex. Where HLA class I and class II types were available, the types were taken from metadata supplied by the sample provider, not from assay-based typing. Broader findings and caveats from the paper: The quantity of clinical and demographic metadata differed by source and by participant and was supplied without curation.

TCRbeta CDR3 regions were amplified from genomic DNA using the immunoSEQ Assay, a bias-controlled multiplex PCR. In the source study's methods: The number of nucleated cells in each sample was estimated by amplification of reference gene primers within the assay. To quantify the absolute abundance of each unique TCRbeta CDR3 rearrangement, sequence reads were collapsed and filtered. For each sample, productive Simpson clonality was calculated as the square root of Simpson's diversity index across productive rearrangements. This immuneACCESS table, as held by TCRdb, lists in-frame sequences with V and J called but not all clones. Of the missing ones, under half trace to an unresolved V gene in checked studies; the others have no known cause. V and J calls plus clone size are reproduced from that table; the DNA served to infer D and trimming. For this sample the table gives over 60,000 clones, of which about 88% were detected only once. The ten largest clonotypes hold 1.3% of the sample.

From the cysteine up to the phenylalanine, the CDR3 has a length of 14 residues. Only the CDR3 part of the read is kept: 42 bases, read in frame from the first base. V is reduced by 6 bases and J by 1 base, leaving a spacing of 13 bases between them. CDR1 and CDR2 were assigned from the germline V gene as SNHLY and FYNNEI. Whole blood was collected in K2EDTA tubes by collaborating institutions according to the institutions' own protocols. For TCRbeta analysis, collaborator samples were shipped as frozen whole blood, as isolated PBMCs, or as DNA extracted from either sample type. The chain links TRBV2 with TRBJ2-7, with the identity of the D gene unclear. The origin of this receptor is a man in his fifties or sixties with acute or convalescent COVID-19. Material for sequencing was peripheral blood. The nucleotides read TGTGCCAGCAGCCTAGGTCCGCCGTCCTACGAGCAGTACTTC. The resulting protein is CASSLGPPSYEQYF.